Described below is a single TCR beta chain sequence and its context. Antigen: not known. This sample stems from a study of cytomegalovirus exposure and HLA in healthy donors. General observations from the study: Immune exposure data for these donors was limited to CMV serostatus. Segments of the TCR beta V type were, in most cases, productive about 90% or about 30% of the time in an earlier analysis. Across donors, presence/absence analyses took sequencing depth to be roughly uniform. Association with HLA alleles at 0.05 false discovery rate was found for 16,951 TCR beta sequences in a later analysis.

Unmatched junction bases numbered 9, after V lost 5 bases and J lost 0 bases. This CDR3 region has 18 residues. Germline V gene data show CDR1 as LNHDA and CDR2 as SQIVND (reference sequence). The PCR was carried out with 60 Vbeta primers and 13 Jbeta primers. Repertoires were generated with immunoSEQ multiplex PCR, while TCRdb's copy carries only in-frame clones and drops some. The sample holds 140,000 to 150,000 clones. The sequence came from a male donor in good health and CMV-seronegative. The sequencing sample was made of PBMCs. This rearrangement joins TRBV19 to TRBJ2-2, with 10 bases matching TRBD1. As DNA, the CDR3 is TGTGCCAGTAGTCCGGGACAGGGGATTGGGGCGAACACCGGGGAGCTGTTTTTT. Its protein product is CASSPGQGIGANTGELFF.